This T cell receptor beta chain derives from a study of blood T cell repertoires in COVID-19 (dated by TCRdb to about 2020). Study-level background: The collaborator samples originated in the United States, Italy and Spain and spanned the acute and convalescent phases of COVID-19. Where HLA class I and class II types were available, the types were taken from metadata supplied by the sample provider, not from assay-based typing. The samples were drawn from the first 160 participants of the ongoing ImmuneRACE study and from 950 to 1,500 subjects provided by 6 global collaborators. A de-identified subject ID, COVID-19 status, age in years and sex were almost always included in the sample metadata. The material from the prospective study consisted of cDNA or gDNA derived from T cells, B-cell-depleted T cells, or PBMCs. Deeply sampled blood TCRbeta repertoires from subjects exposed to, actively infected with, or recovered from COVID-19 were included in the dataset. The repertoires were released in a freely available public database intended as a resource for research on the immune response to SARS-CoV-2. Study-level results and caveats: Clinical and demographic metadata were provided uncurated, with the amount varying by source and participant.

In the germline V gene (reference sequence), CDR1 corresponds to GTSNPN and CDR2 to SVGIG. The V and J ends are trimmed by 5 bases and 4 bases, leaving 8 bases between them. The CDR3 sequence holds 11 residues, the cysteine and phenylalanine included. Only the CDR3 part of the read is kept: 33 bases, read in frame from the first base. This clone was counted a single time. Its antigen target is currently unknown. No quality values exist for individual bases; no much larger clone is one base distant. Enrolling through a virtual design, the prospective study's participants ranged in age from roughly 18 to 95 years and lived across roughly 24 United States geographic areas. Cohort assignment in the prospective study relied on participant-reported clinical history from a screening survey and a study questionnaire. ImmuneRACE Cohort 3 recovered participants were defined by two consecutive negative NP/OP PCR tests, healthcare professional clearance, or symptom resolution. Mobile phlebotomists in the prospective study collected whole blood, serum and a nasopharyngeal or oropharyngeal swab from every participant. Participants in the prospective study had the option to provide additional blood draws and questionnaires over a roughly 2-month period. Before DNA extraction, prospective study blood samples were shipped either frozen or at room temperature.

TCRbeta CDR3 regions were amplified from genomic DNA using the immunoSEQ Assay, a bias-controlled multiplex PCR. Regarding the original processing steps: Nucleated cell counts per sample were estimated from amplification of reference gene primers within the assay. Sequence reads were collapsed and filtered to measure the absolute abundance of every unique TCRbeta CDR3 rearrangement. For each sample, productive Simpson clonality was calculated as the square root of Simpson's diversity index over productive rearrangements. Drawn from immuneACCESS, this table holds only the in-frame rearrangements with V and J called that TCRdb kept. Clones are partly lost; checked studies trace under half to an unresolved V gene and leave the rest unexplained. The DNA was the basis for D and trimming; V, J and clone size are from that table. A total of some 250,000 clones appear in this sample, around 88% of them only once. The top ten clonotypes cover roughly 9% of the sample.

The clonotype was recovered from a man aged 35-49 years who had recovered from COVID-19. The rearranged segments are TRBV30 and TRBJ1-2, with no confident D gene call. What was sequenced was PBMCs or T cells enriched from blood (not recorded which). CDR3 protein: CAWGISYGYTF. The nucleotide sequence is TGTGCCTGGGGAATTAGCTATGGCTACACCTTC.